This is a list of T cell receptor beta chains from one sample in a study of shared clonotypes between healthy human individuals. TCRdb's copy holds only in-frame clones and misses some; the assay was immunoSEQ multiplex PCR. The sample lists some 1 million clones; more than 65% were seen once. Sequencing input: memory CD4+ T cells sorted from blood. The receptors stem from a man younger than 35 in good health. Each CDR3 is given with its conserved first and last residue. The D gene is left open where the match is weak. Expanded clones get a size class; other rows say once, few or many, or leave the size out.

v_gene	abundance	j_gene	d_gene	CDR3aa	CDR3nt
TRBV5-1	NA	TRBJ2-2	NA	CASSPRGEGTNTGELFF	TGCGCCAGCAGCCCCCGGGGCGAAGGGACGAACACCGGGGAGCTGTTTTTT
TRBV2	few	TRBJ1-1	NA	CASNSVQSAAFF	TGTGCCAGCAACTCCGTGCAGTCGGCAGCTTTCTTT
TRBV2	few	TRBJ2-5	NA	CASSQGSSGPQETQYF	TGTGCCAGCAGCCAGGGGTCTAGCGGCCCCCAAGAGACCCAGTACTTC
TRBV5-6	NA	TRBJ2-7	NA	CASSLAVAYEQYF	TGTGCCAGCAGCTTGGCAGTGGCCTACGAGCAGTACTTC
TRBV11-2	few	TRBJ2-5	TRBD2	CASSLGLAGQETQYF	TGTGCCAGCAGCTTGGGACTAGCGGGCCAAGAGACCCAGTACTTC
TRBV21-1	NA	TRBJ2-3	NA	CASSKGRRVDTQYF	TGTGCCAGCAGCAAAGGGCGGCGGGTAGATACGCAGTATTTT
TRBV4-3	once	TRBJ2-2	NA	CASSQGGTTPTGELFF	TGCGCCAGCAGCCAAGGGGGTACAACCCCCACCGGGGAGCTGTTTTTT
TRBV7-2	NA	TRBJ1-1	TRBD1	CASSGRQGNTEAFF	TGTGCCAGCAGCGGACGACAGGGGAACACTGAAGCTTTCTTT
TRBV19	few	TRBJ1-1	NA	CATAGTANTEAFF	TGTGCCACCGCCGGGACGGCCAACACTGAAGCTTTCTTT
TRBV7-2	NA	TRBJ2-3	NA	CASSPPSTDTQYF	TGTGCCAGCAGCCCCCCCAGCACAGATACGCAGTATTTT
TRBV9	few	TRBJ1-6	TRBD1	CASSVGQGGDSPLHF	TGTGCCAGCAGCGTAGGGCAGGGGGGGGATTCACCCCTCCACTTT
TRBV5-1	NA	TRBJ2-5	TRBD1	CASSTTGLGQETQYF	TGCGCCAGCAGCACGACAGGGTTAGGCCAAGAGACCCAGTACTTC
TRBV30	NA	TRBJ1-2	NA	CAWSAGEGYGYTF	TGTGCCTGGAGTGCCGGGGAGGGCTATGGCTACACCTTC
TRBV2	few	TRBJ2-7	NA	CASSEQGYEQYF	TGTGCCAGCAGTGAACAGGGCTACGAGCAGTACTTC
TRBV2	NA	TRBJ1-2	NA	CASSENRVDGYTF	TGTGCCAGCAGTGAAAACAGGGTGGATGGCTACACCTTC
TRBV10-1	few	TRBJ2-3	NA	CASSGADTQYF	TGCGCCAGCAGCGGGGCAGATACGCAGTATTTT
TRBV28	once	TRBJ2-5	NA	CASSSQGGTQYF	TGTGCCAGCAGTTCCCAGGGAGGGACCCAGTACTTC
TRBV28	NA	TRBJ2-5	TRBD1	CASSESGQSVETQYF	TGTGCCAGCAGCGAATCGGGACAGTCCGTGGAGACCCAGTACTTC
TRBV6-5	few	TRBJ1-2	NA	CASRAADYGYTF	TGTGCCAGCAGGGCGGCCGACTATGGCTACACCTTC
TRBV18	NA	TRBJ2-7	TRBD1	CASSPKWDRVDEQYF	TGTGCCAGCTCACCGAAGTGGGACAGGGTGGACGAGCAGTACTTC
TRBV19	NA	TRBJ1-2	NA	CASRGEVLTNGYTF	TGTGCCAGTAGAGGGGAAGTTTTAACTAATGGCTACACCTTC
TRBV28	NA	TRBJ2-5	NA	CASSLPGYQETQYF	TGTGCCAGCAGTTTACCGGGGTATCAAGAGACCCAGTACTTC
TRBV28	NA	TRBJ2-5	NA	CASNHLTGNQETQYF	TGTGCCAGCAACCATCTTACAGGGAACCAAGAGACCCAGTACTTC
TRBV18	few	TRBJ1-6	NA	CASSPPTGYNSPLHF	TGTGCCAGCTCACCACCGACAGGCTATAATTCACCCCTCCACTTT
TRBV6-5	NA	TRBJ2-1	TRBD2	CASSYSRAGGLEQFF	TGTGCCAGCAGTTACTCGAGAGCGGGGGGGCTTGAGCAGTTCTTC
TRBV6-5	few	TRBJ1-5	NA	CASSPTRQTHQHF	TGTGCCAGCAGCCCCACCCGACAGACGCACCAGCATTTT